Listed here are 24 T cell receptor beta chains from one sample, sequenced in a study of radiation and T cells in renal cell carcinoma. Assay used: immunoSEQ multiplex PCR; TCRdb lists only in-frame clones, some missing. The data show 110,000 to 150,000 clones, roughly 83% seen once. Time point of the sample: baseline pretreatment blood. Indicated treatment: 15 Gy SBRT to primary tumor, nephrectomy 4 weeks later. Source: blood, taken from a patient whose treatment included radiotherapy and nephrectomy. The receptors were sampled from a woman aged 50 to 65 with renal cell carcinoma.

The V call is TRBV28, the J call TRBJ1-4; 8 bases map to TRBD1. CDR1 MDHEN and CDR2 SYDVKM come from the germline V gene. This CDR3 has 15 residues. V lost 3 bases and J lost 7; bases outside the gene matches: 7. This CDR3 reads CASSFSAGGGEKLFF. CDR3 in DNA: TGTGCCAGCAGTTTCTCGGCAGGGGGCGGTGAAAAACTGTTTTTT.

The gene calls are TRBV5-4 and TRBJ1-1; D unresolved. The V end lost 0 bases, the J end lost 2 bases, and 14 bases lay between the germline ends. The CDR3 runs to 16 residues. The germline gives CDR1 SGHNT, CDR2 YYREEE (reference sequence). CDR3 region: CASSLGQLFSNTEAFF. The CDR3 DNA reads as TGTGCCAGCAGCTTGGGACAATTGTTCTCTAACACTGAAGCTTTCTTT.

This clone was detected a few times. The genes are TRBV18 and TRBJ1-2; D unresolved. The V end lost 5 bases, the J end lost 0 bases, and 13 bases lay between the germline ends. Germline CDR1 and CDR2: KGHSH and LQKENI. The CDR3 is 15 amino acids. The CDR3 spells CASSEGASTNYGYTF. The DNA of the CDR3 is TGTGCCAGCTCAGAAGGCGCCTCCACTAACTATGGCTACACCTTC.

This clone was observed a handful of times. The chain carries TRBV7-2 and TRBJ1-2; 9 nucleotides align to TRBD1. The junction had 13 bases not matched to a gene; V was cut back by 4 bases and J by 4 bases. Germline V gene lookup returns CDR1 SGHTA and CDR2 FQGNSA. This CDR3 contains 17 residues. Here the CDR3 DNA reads TGTGCCAGCAGCTCAGGCTTCGGAACAGGGGGCTTCTATGGCTACACCTTC. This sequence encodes CASSSGFGTGGFYGYTF.

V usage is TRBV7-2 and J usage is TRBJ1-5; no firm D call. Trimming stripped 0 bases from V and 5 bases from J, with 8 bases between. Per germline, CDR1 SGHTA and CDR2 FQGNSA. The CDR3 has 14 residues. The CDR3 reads CASSLAPQYQPQHF. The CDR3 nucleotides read TGTGCCAGCAGCTTAGCCCCCCAGTATCAGCCCCAGCATTTT.

This chain's CDR3 is CASSQTVFQLFF. The CDR3 DNA reads TGTGCCAGCAGTCAAACAGTATTCCAACTGTTTTTT. The chain employs TRBV28 and TRBJ1-4; D not certain. The V gene lost 5 bases and the J gene lost 12 bases, with 13 bases spanning the gap. Germline V gene lookup returns CDR1 MDHEN and CDR2 SYDVKM. The CDR3 is 12 amino acids.

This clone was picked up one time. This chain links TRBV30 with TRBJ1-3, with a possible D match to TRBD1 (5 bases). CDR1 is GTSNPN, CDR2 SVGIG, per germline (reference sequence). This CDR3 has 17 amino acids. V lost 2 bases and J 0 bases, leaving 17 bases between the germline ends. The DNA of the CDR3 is TGTGCCTGGAGTTTTTCGACAGCGGGTCTCTCTGGAAACACCATATATTTT. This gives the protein CAWSFSTAGLSGNTIYF.

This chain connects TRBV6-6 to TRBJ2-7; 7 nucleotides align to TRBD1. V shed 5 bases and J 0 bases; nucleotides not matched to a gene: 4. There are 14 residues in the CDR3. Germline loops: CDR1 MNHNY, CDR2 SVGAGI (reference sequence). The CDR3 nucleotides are TGTGCCAGCAGTACGACAGGGAGCTCCTACGAGCAGTACTTC. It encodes CASSTTGSSYEQYF.

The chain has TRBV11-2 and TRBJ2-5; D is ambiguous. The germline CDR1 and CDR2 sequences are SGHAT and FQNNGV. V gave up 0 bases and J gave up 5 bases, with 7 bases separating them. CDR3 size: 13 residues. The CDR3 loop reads CASSLESRETQYF. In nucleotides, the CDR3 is TGTGCCAGCAGCTTAGAATCGCGGGAGACCCAGTACTTC.

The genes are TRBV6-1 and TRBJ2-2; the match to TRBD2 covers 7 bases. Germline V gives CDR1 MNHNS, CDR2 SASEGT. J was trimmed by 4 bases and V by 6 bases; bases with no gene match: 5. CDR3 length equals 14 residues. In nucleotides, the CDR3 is TGTGCCAGCAGATGGGGGGGGATCACCGGGGAGCTGTTTTTT. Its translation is CASRWGGITGELFF.

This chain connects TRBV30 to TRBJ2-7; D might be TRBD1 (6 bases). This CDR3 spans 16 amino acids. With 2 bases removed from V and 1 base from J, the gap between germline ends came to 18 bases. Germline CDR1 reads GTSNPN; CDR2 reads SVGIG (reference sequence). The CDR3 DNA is TGTGCCTGGAGTTACGGGCAGGGGCTCATGTCCTACGAGCAGTACTTC. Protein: CAWSYGQGLMSYEQYF.

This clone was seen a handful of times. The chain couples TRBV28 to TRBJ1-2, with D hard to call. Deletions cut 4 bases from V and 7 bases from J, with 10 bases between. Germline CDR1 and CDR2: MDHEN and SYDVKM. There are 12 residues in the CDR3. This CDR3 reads CASSSLNGGYTF. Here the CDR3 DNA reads TGTGCCAGCAGTTCCCTTAATGGTGGCTACACCTTC.

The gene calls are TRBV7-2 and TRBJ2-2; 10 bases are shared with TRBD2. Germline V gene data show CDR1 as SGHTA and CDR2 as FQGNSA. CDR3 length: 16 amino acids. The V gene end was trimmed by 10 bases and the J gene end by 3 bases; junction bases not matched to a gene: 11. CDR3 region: CATPSGRIVDTGELFF. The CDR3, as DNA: TGTGCCACCCCTAGCGGGAGAATCGTCGACACCGGGGAGCTGTTTTTT.

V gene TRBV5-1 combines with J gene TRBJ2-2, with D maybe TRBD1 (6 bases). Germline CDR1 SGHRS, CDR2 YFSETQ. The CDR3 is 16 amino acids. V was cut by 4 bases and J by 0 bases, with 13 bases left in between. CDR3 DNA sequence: TGCGCCAGCAGCCCAAGACAGGATTCGAACACCGGGGAGCTGTTTTTT. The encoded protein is CASSPRQDSNTGELFF. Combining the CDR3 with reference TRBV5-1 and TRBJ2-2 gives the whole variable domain KAGVTQTPRYLIKTRGQQVTLSCSPISGHRSVSWYQQTPGQGLQFLFEYFSETQRNKGNFPGRFSGRQFSNSRSEMNVSTLELGDSALYLCASSPRQDSNTGELFFGEGSRLTVL.

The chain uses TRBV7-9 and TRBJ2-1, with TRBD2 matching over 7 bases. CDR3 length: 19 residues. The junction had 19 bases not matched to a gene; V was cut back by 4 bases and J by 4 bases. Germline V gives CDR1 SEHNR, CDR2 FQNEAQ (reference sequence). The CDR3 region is CASSSHPRYLAEKYNEQFF. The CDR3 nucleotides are TGTGCCAGCAGCTCACATCCGCGATACCTAGCGGAGAAATACAATGAGCAGTTCTTC.

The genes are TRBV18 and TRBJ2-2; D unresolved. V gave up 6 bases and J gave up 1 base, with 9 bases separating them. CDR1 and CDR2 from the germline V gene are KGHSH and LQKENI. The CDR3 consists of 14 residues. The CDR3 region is CASSGRENTGELFF. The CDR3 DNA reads TGTGCCAGCTCCGGAAGGGAGAACACCGGGGAGCTGTTTTTT.

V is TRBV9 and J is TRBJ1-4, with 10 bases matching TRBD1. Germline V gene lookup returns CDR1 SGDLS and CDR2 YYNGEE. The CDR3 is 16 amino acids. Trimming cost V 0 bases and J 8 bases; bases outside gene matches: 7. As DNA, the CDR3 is TGTGCCAGCAGCGTAGGCCTGACAGGGGGCCGGGAAAAACTGTTTTTT. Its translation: CASSVGLTGGREKLFF.

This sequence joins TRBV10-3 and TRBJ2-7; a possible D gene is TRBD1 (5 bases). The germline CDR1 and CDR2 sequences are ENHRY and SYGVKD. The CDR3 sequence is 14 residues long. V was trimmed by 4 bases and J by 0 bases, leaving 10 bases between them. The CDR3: CAISGIDSSYEQYF. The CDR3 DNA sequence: TGTGCCATCAGTGGAATAGACAGCTCCTACGAGCAGTACTTC.

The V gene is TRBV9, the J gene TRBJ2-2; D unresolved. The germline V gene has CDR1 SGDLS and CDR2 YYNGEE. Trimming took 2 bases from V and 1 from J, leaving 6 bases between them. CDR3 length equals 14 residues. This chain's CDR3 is CASSVNGNTGELFF. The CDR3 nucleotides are TGTGCCAGCAGCGTCAACGGGAACACCGGGGAGCTGTTTTTT.

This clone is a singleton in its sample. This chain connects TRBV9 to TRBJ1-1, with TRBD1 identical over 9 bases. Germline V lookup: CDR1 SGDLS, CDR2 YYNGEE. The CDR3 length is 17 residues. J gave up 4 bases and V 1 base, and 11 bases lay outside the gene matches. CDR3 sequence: CASSVPGQGLGGTEAFF. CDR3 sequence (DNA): TGTGCCAGCAGCGTACCCGGACAGGGGCTGGGGGGCACTGAAGCTTTCTTT.

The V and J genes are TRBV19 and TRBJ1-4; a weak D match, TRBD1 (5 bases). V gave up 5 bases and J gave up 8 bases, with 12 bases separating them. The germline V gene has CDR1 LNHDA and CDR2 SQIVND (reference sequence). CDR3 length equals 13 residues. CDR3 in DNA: TGTGCCAGTAGTCAAAACCGGGACGAAAAACTGTTTTTT. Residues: CASSQNRDEKLFF.

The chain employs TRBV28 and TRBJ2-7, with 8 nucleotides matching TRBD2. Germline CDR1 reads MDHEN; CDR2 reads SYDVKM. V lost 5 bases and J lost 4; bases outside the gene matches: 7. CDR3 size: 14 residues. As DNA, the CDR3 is TGTGCCAGCAGTCCCCCGGGACTAGTTTACGAGCAGTACTTC. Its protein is CASSPPGLVYEQYF.

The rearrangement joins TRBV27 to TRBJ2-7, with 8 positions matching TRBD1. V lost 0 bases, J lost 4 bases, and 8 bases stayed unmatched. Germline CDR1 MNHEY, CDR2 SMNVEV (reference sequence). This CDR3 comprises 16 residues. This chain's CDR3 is CASSLSGQGFRYEQYF. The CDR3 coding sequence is TGTGCCAGCAGTTTATCTGGACAGGGATTTCGTTACGAGCAGTACTTC.

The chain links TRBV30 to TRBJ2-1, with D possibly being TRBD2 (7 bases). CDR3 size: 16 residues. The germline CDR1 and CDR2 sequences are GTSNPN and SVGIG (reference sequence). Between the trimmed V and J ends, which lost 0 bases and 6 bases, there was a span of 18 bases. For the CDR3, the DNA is TGTGCCTGGAGTGTACTGGGGGGGGCCACGGGCAATGAGCAGTTCTTC. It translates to CAWSVLGGATGNEQFF. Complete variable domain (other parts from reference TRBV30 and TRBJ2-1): SQTIHQWPATLVQPVGSPLSLECTVEGTSNPNLYWYRQAAGRGLQLLFYSVGIGQISSEVPQNLSASRPQDRQFILSSKKLLLSDSGFYLCAWSVLGGATGNEQFFGPGTRLTVL.